This is a list of T cell receptor beta chains from one sample in a study of cytomegalovirus exposure and HLA in healthy donors. Generated by immunoSEQ multiplex PCR, the TCRdb table keeps only in-frame clones and is missing some. The sample holds fewer than 200,000 clones, roughly 89% seen once. Sequencing was done on a sample of PBMCs. These receptors all stem from a woman aged 25 to 39 in good health and CMV-seronegative. Both conserved end residues are part of each CDR3. D genes are given only for firm matches. Clone size is shown for a subset of rows, as once, few, many or a class of expanded clone.

TRBD2 | TRBJ2-5 | . | TRBV27 | CASSFTGGPETQYF | TGTGCCAGCAGTTTCACGGGGGGGCCTGAGACCCAGTACTTC
. | TRBJ2-2 | . | TRBV25-1 | CASSESMRGMGTGELFF | TGTGCCAGCAGTGAATCGATGAGGGGGATGGGCACCGGGGAGCTGTTTTTT
. | TRBJ1-2 | . | TRBV5-6 | CASSYQGTPRGYTF | TGTGCCAGCAGCTACCAGGGGACGCCTAGGGGCTACACCTTC
TRBD2 | TRBJ2-6 | . | TRBV5-1 | CASTGGAFSGANVLTF | TGCGCCAGCACGGGAGGGGCCTTCTCTGGGGCCAACGTCCTGACTTTC
. | TRBJ2-4 | . | TRBV4-3 | CASSQFLGGSKNIQYF | TGCGCCAGCAGCCAATTCCTTGGGGGGTCTAAAAACATTCAGTACTTC
. | TRBJ1-2 | . | TRBV5-1 | CASSLAYGAWGYTF | TGCGCCAGCAGCTTGGCCTATGGGGCCTGGGGCTACACCTTC
. | TRBJ1-1 | . | TRBV2 | CASSVDRANTEAFF | TGTGCCAGCAGTGTTGACAGAGCTAACACTGAAGCTTTCTTT
. | TRBJ1-6 | . | TRBV13 | CASSSNSNSPLHF | TGTGCCAGCAGCTCCAACAGTAATTCACCCCTCCACTTT
TRBD1 | TRBJ1-1 | . | TRBV5-6 | CASSSGDSPEFEAEAFF | TGTGCCAGCAGCTCCGGGGACAGCCCCGAGTTTGAAGCTGAAGCTTTCTTT
. | TRBJ1-5 | . | TRBV6-1 | CASSERTGTYSNQPQHF | TGTGCCAGCAGTGAAAGAACAGGGACATATAGCAATCAGCCCCAGCATTTT
. | TRBJ2-3 | . | TRBV4-2 | CASSQLGGTNTQYF | TGTGCCAGCAGCCAACTCGGGGGGACAAATACGCAGTATTTT
TRBD2 | TRBJ2-6 | few | TRBV4-3 | CASSQGGGSGANVLTF | TGCGCCAGCAGCCAAGGCGGGGGGTCTGGGGCCAACGTCCTGACTTTC
. | TRBJ2-1 | . | TRBV7-9 | CASSSAGRAPTRPQFF | TGTGCCAGCAGCTCCGCAGGCAGGGCCCCCACACGGCCTCAGTTCTTC
. | TRBJ2-1 | once | TRBV7-9 | CASSPRATGLDEQFF | TGTGCCAGCAGCCCTCGGGCCACAGGGTTGGATGAGCAGTTCTTC
. | TRBJ1-1 | once | TRBV29-1 | CSVRGRLNTEAFF | TGCAGCGTTAGGGGCAGGCTGAACACTGAAGCTTTCTTT
. | TRBJ1-1 | . | TRBV4-3 | CASSLRPDGNTEAFF | TGCGCCAGCAGCTTGCGGCCAGATGGGAACACTGAAGCTTTCTTT
TRBD2 | TRBJ2-3 | once | TRBV6-4 | CASSDSAGGLDTQYF | TGTGCCAGCAGTGACTCGGCGGGGGGACTAGATACGCAGTATTTT
TRBD1 | TRBJ2-7 | few | TRBV5-8 | CASPAGQGVRTQYF | TGTGCCTCCCCGGCGGGACAGGGGGTCCGCACGCAGTACTTC
TRBD2 | TRBJ2-2 | . | TRBV9 | CASTPPGAGANTGELFF | TGTGCCAGCACCCCCCCGGGAGCGGGGGCAAACACCGGGGAGCTGTTTTTT
. | TRBJ2-7 | . | TRBV9 | CASSATSGTSTYEQYF | TGTGCCAGCAGCGCAACCTCCGGGACTTCAACCTACGAGCAGTACTTC
TRBD1 | TRBJ1-2 | . | TRBV7-2 | CASSLVSAGGSYGYTF | TGTGCCAGCAGCTTAGTATCAGCAGGGGGCAGTTATGGCTACACCTTC
. | TRBJ1-2 | . | TRBV5-4 | CASYGREDGYTF | TGTGCCAGCTACGGGAGGGAAGATGGCTACACCTTC
TRBD1 | TRBJ2-1 | . | TRBV9 | CASSPVPSQGQGRNEQFF | TGTGCCAGCAGCCCCGTACCATCCCAGGGACAGGGCAGGAATGAGCAGTTCTTC
. | TRBJ1-1 | once | TRBV14 | CASSPSGRPGAFF | TGTGCCAGCAGCCCTAGTGGTAGGCCAGGGGCTTTCTTT
. | TRBJ2-3 | . | TRBV5-1 | CASSRDTSTDTQYF | TGCGCCAGCAGCCGTGACACAAGCACAGATACGCAGTATTTT
TRBD2 | TRBJ2-3 | . | TRBV7-2 | CASSPLGDYRTDTQYF | TGTGCCAGCAGCCCCCTGGGGGACTACCGCACAGATACGCAGTATTTT
. | TRBJ1-3 | . | TRBV6-5 | CASSSGTSGNTIYF | TGTGCCAGCAGTTCCGGGACATCAGGAAACACCATATATTTT
TRBD2 | TRBJ2-7 | . | TRBV5-6 | CASSSQRGVSYEQYF | TGTGCCAGCAGCTCCCAGCGGGGTGTATCCTACGAGCAGTACTTC
. | TRBJ1-1 | . | TRBV10-2 | CASSAGGHEAFF | TGCGCCAGCAGTGCAGGCGGGCATGAAGCTTTCTTT
TRBD2 | TRBJ2-5 | . | TRBV18 | CASHRPSSGGARSTQYF | TGTGCCAGTCATCGCCCCTCTAGCGGGGGGGCCCGCTCGACCCAGTACTTC
. | TRBJ2-7 | . | TRBV19 | CASRSPYSYEQYF | TGTGCCAGTAGATCCCCGTACTCCTACGAGCAGTACTTC
TRBD2 | TRBJ2-3 | . | TRBV27 | CASSFTGGSTDTQYF | TGTGCCAGCAGTTTCACGGGGGGGTCCACAGATACGCAGTATTTT
. | TRBJ1-1 | . | TRBV18 | CASSPPSPEAFF | TGTGCCAGCTCACCACCGTCTCCTGAAGCTTTCTTT
TRBD2 | TRBJ2-3 | . | TRBV5-6 | CASSFEGAGGITDTQYF | TGTGCCAGCAGCTTCGAAGGGGCGGGGGGGATCACAGATACGCAGTATTTT
TRBD2 | TRBJ2-1 | . | TRBV9 | CASNGGSSYNEQFF | TGTGCCAGCAACGGGGGGAGCTCCTACAATGAGCAGTTCTTC
. | TRBJ2-7 | . | TRBV7-9 | CASSLVGDTRKFDF | TGTGCCAGCAGCTTAGTCGGGGACACACGAAAGTTTGATTTC
. | TRBJ2-3 | . | TRBV5-1 | CASTVGSSTDTQYF | TGCGCCAGCACTGTAGGGAGCAGCACAGATACGCAGTATTTT
. | TRBJ2-7 | once | TRBV2 | CASSGFETPTYEQYF | TGTGCCAGCAGTGGATTCGAGACACCAACCTACGAGCAGTACTTC
TRBD1 | TRBJ2-5 | . | TRBV5-5 | CASSLVVRGQGALETQYF | TGTGCCAGCAGCTTGGTGGTTCGGGGACAGGGGGCTTTGGAGACCCAGTACTTC
. | TRBJ1-2 | . | TRBV5-1 | CASSLGPRNYGYTF | TGCGCCAGCAGCTTGGGTCCGCGTAACTATGGCTACACCTTC
TRBD1 | TRBJ1-5 | . | TRBV19 | CASSIGTGVGGNQPQHF | TGTGCCAGTAGTATCGGGACAGGGGTGGGCGGCAATCAGCCCCAGCATTTT
. | TRBJ1-6 | . | TRBV14 | CASSTGSYNSPLHF | TGTGCCAGCAGTACAGGGTCATATAATTCACCCCTCCACTTT